The 27 T cell receptor beta chains below come from one sample, sequenced in a study of blood T cell repertoires in COVID-19. Clones were sequenced by immunoSEQ multiplex PCR, and TCRdb holds only the in-frame ones, with some missing. The table records about 61,000 clones, about 91% of them present only once. The sample was peripheral blood. The receptor source for this set is an elderly woman with active COVID-19.

This sequence joins TRBV9 and TRBJ2-1; 14 nucleotides agree with TRBD2. The CDR3 extends over 16 amino acids. Trimming at V came to 2 bases and at J to 4 bases, leaving 2 bases not matched to a gene. CDR1 is SGDLS, CDR2 YYNGEE, per germline. The CDR3 reads CASSVGLAGGYNEQFF. CDR3 nucleotide sequence: TGTGCCAGCAGCGTCGGACTAGCGGGGGGTTACAATGAGCAGTTCTTC.

The chain employs TRBV12-5 and TRBJ2-7; the D gene is possibly TRBD1 (6 bases). V was shortened by 1 base and J by 0 bases, with 13 bases between the two germline ends. This CDR3 spans 16 amino acids. CDR1 is LGHNT and CDR2 is FRNRAP in the germline V gene. DNA of the CDR3: TGTGCTAGTGGTTTGGCCCAAGGGACAATCTCCTACGAGCAGTACTTC. Translating gives CASGLAQGTISYEQYF.

This clone appeared once. This chain links TRBV5-1 with TRBJ2-3; 10 nucleotides match TRBD1. V trimming: 4 bases; J trimming: 2 bases; junction bases outside the gene matches: 4. Germline V gene sequence: CDR1 SGHRS, CDR2 YFSETQ. This CDR3 is 15 amino acids long. The chain's CDR3 is CASSLGQGFTDTQYF. In nucleotides, the CDR3 is TGCGCCAGCAGCCTGGGACAGGGGTTCACAGATACGCAGTATTTT.

The chain carries TRBV6-1 and TRBJ1-1; 9 bases match TRBD1. Trimming took 4 bases from V and 1 from J; bases not matched to a gene: 7. Germline loops: CDR1 MNHNS, CDR2 SASEGT. The CDR3 has 16 amino acids. This chain's CDR3 is CASSATGGRGNTEAFF. The CDR3 nucleotides are TGTGCCAGCAGTGCCACAGGGGGCAGGGGGAACACTGAAGCTTTCTTT.

This sequence joins TRBV7-9 and TRBJ1-2, with D possibly matching TRBD1 (5 bases). CDR3 length: 12 residues. V was cut by 5 bases and J by 7 bases, with 11 bases left in between. Germline-derived CDR1 and CDR2 are SEHNR and FQNEAQ (reference sequence). CDR3 coding DNA: TGTGCCAGCAGCCCATCTAGGGGTGGCTACACCTTC. Translated, it gives CASSPSRGGYTF.

J is TRBJ2-1 and V is TRBV12-1; TRBD2 reflects the table's D call only, with no check against the DNA. TRBV12-1 is shown as a pseudogene. The CDR3 runs to 19 residues. The chain's CDR3 is CASSFGRPVNTVGGDEQFF. The CDR3 coding sequence is TGTGCCAGCAGCTTTGGGCGGCCAGTAAACACCGTGGGGGGGGATGAGCAGTTCTTC.

The J gene is TRBJ2-7, the V gene TRBV6-6, with 8 bases aligning to TRBD2. The length of the CDR3 is 14 residues. The ends lost 5 bases at V and 6 bases at J; junction bases unmatched: 9. Germline V CDR1 and CDR2: MNHNY, SVGAGI (reference sequence). CDR3: CASSPRGGPAEQYF. The CDR3 DNA sequence: TGTGCCAGCAGTCCCCGGGGGGGCCCGGCCGAGCAGTACTTC.

The chain has TRBV29-1 and TRBJ1-2; 8 bases are shared with TRBD1. CDR1 is SQVTM, CDR2 ANQGSEA, per germline. The CDR3 runs 13 residues. V was clipped by 7 bases and J by 8 bases; unmatched bases: 12. The CDR3: CSDSGGLETGYTF. The DNA of the CDR3 is TGCAGCGACTCAGGGGGCTTGGAGACGGGCTACACCTTC.

The V call is TRBV5-1, the J call TRBJ1-2; 8 bases agree with TRBD1. The germline V gene has CDR1 SGHRS and CDR2 YFSETQ. The J segment lost 6 bases and the V segment lost 4 bases, leaving 8 bases of the junction unmatched. The CDR3 contains 14 residues. For the CDR3, the DNA is TGCGCCAGCAGCAGGGACAGGTTCCAGGATGGCTACACCTTC. Encoded protein: CASSRDRFQDGYTF.

V gene TRBV7-2 combines with J gene TRBJ2-3; D gene unclear. V was clipped by 5 bases and J by 4 bases, with 4 bases between them. Germline V lookup: CDR1 SGHTA, CDR2 FQGNSA. CDR3 length: 11 amino acids. Here the CDR3 DNA reads TGTGCCAGCAGCGAGTCAGATACGCAGTATTTT. It is translated as CASSESDTQYF.

This rearrangement joins TRBV6-5 to TRBJ2-7; unclear D gene. The V end lost 2 bases, the J end lost 7 bases, and 9 bases lay between the germline ends. Germline lookup yields CDR1 MNHEY and CDR2 SVGAGI. The CDR3 length is 12 residues. CDR3 residues: CASSYLGMEQYF. The CDR3 region has the DNA TGTGCCAGCAGTTACCTAGGTATGGAGCAGTACTTC.

The rearrangement links TRBV4-3 to TRBJ1-2; 7 nucleotides agree with TRBD1. V lost 4 bases to trimming and J lost 4 bases; unmatched junction nucleotides: 3. CDR1 and CDR2 (germline): LGHNA, YSLEER. CDR3 length: 13 residues. The CDR3 here is CASSPDRSYGYTF. The CDR3 bases are TGCGCCAGCAGCCCGGACAGGTCCTATGGCTACACCTTC.

The J gene is TRBJ2-7, the V gene TRBV6-5, with 10 positions matching TRBD1. The CDR3 spans 15 residues. Germline CDR1 and CDR2: MNHEY and SVGAGI. V shed 6 bases, J shed 5 bases, and the junction held 10 bases outside the gene matches. CDR3 sequence: CASSRNRDRGHEQYF. The CDR3 DNA is TGTGCCAGCAGCCGAAACCGGGACAGGGGCCACGAGCAGTACTTC.

The rearrangement joins TRBV5-4 to TRBJ2-3, with 9 nucleotides matching TRBD2. The germline V gene encodes CDR1 SGHNT and CDR2 YYREEE (reference sequence). V shed 4 bases and J 4 bases; nucleotides not matched to a gene: 7. This CDR3 contains 15 residues. The CDR3 DNA sequence: TGTGCCAGCAGCCCGCGGGGGGGAGTCGCAGATACGCAGTATTTT. Protein sequence: CASSPRGGVADTQYF.

In this sample, this clone turned up a few times. The chain combines TRBV2 with TRBJ1-5; no definite D call. CDR1 is SNHLY, CDR2 FYNNEI, per germline. CDR3 length: 13 residues. V gave up 3 bases and J gave up 9 bases, with 12 bases separating them. This CDR3 is CASSEREGTPQHF. CDR3 bases: TGTGCCAGCAGTGAGAGGGAGGGAACGCCCCAGCATTTT.

This clone has just a few counts. This chain joins TRBV12-3 or TRBV12-4 and TRBJ1-2, with a weak D call TRBD1 (5 bases). The CDR3 is 13 amino acids. V was cut by 1 base and J by 8 bases, with 11 bases left in between. For the CDR3, the DNA is TGTGCCAGCAGTTTAGAGGGGCTGTGGGGCTACACCTTC. Translating gives CASSLEGLWGYTF.

The chain links TRBV28 to TRBJ2-3; 7 bases are a match to TRBD2. This CDR3 has 18 amino acids. Germline V lookup: CDR1 MDHEN, CDR2 SYDVKM. After removal of 5 bases from V and 0 bases from J, the junction contained 14 bases not matched to a gene. CDR3 DNA sequence: TGTGCCAGCAGTACAATATGGCCTCGGCGGGGGAGCACAGATACGCAGTATTTT. Residues: CASSTIWPRRGSTDTQYF.

The chain links TRBV9 to TRBJ2-1, with 11 nucleotides matching TRBD2. The CDR3 loop spans 15 amino acids. V shed 0 bases and J 6 bases; nucleotides not matched to a gene: 2. CDR1 and CDR2 from the germline V gene are SGDLS and YYNGEE. The CDR3 region has the DNA TGTGCCAGCAGCGTAGGGGGACTAGCGGCCAATGAGCAGTTCTTC. Translating it yields CASSVGGLAANEQFF.

The CDR3 DNA follows: TGTGCCAGCAGCTACGACGCGGGGACTTCCTCCTACGAGCAGTACTTC. Its translation is CASSYDAGTSSYEQYF. The gene calls are TRBV7-8 and TRBJ2-7, with a possible D match to TRBD2 (6 bases). The ends were cut back, 4 bases at V and 0 bases at J, with 16 bases in the middle. Germline CDR1 is SGHVS and CDR2 is FQNEAQ. The CDR3 consists of 16 residues.

The J gene is TRBJ2-1, the V gene TRBV6-2 or TRBV6-3; a possible D gene is TRBD2 (5 bases). CDR3 length: 15 amino acids. Germline values: CDR1 MNHEY, CDR2 SVGEGT. The V end lost 6 bases, the J end lost 6 bases, and 18 bases lay between the germline ends. The CDR3 region has the DNA TGTGCCAGCAGCCGCAGAGGGCCAATTTCCAATGAGCAGTTCTTC. Residues: CASSRRGPISNEQFF.

The V and J genes are TRBV5-1 and TRBJ2-5; TRBD2 matches at 9 bases. Looked up from germline, CDR1 is SGHRS and CDR2 is YFSETQ. This CDR3 contains 15 residues. Losses at the gene ends were 3 bases for V and 1 base for J; bases not matched to a gene: 4. CDR3 bases: TGCGCCAGCAGCTGGGCGGGGGGGATCCAAGAGACCCAGTACTTC. Translation gives CASSWAGGIQETQYF.

The V gene is TRBV28, the J gene TRBJ2-7; possible D gene TRBD2, 5 bases. The CDR3 runs 15 residues. V lost 6 bases and J 0 bases, leaving 15 bases between the germline ends. Germline values: CDR1 MDHEN, CDR2 SYDVKM. The CDR3 reads CASSPLGGYSYEQYF. In DNA form, the CDR3 reads TGTGCCAGCAGCCCGCTTGGCGGGTACTCCTACGAGCAGTACTTC. Filled out from reference TRBV28 and TRBJ2-7, the complete variable domain reads DVKVTQSSRYLVKRTGEKVFLECVQDMDHENMFWYRQDPGLGLRLIYFSYDVKMKEKGDIPEGYSVSREKKERFSLILESASTNQTSMYLCASSPLGGYSYEQYFGPGTRLTVT.

This chain joins TRBV11-1 and TRBJ1-1, with D maybe TRBD1 (5 bases). The V end lost 4 bases, the J end lost 5 bases, and 14 bases lay between the germline ends. Germline-derived CDR1 and CDR2 are SGHAT and FQDESV (reference sequence). The CDR3 contains 14 residues. CDR3 DNA sequence: TGTGCCAGCAGCTCCCAGGGTGGAAGGACTGAAGCTTTCTTT. It codes for CASSSQGGRTEAFF. The full variable domain, its missing parts supplied by reference TRBV11-1 and TRBJ1-1, is EAEVAQSPRYKITEKSQAVAFWCDPISGHATLYWYRQILGQGPELLVQFQDESVVDDSQLPKDRFSAERLKGVDSTLKIQPAELGDSAMYLCASSSQGGRTEAFFGQGTRLTVV.

The CDR3 here is CANSGENSYNEQFF. As DNA, the CDR3 is TGTGCCAACTCCGGGGAGAACTCCTACAATGAGCAGTTCTTC. J is TRBJ2-1 and V is TRBV7-9, with a weak D call TRBD2 (5 bases). This CDR3 has 14 residues. The V gene's germline CDR1 is SEHNR and CDR2 FQNEAQ (reference sequence). V was shortened by 10 bases and J by 0 bases, with 13 bases between the two germline ends.

The chain carries TRBV12-3 or TRBV12-4 and TRBJ1-1; no reliable D call. V lost 3 bases and J 1 base, leaving 6 bases between the germline ends. The CDR3 sequence is 13 residues long. The CDR3 spells CASSLRENTEAFF. CDR3 coding DNA: TGTGCCAGCAGTTTGCGGGAGAACACTGAAGCTTTCTTT.

The chain carries TRBV11-3 and TRBJ2-1; a possible D gene is TRBD2 (6 bases). The CDR3 length is 17 residues. Germline loops: CDR1 SGHNT, CDR2 YENEEA. V lost 0 bases and J lost 7, with 19 bases in between. CDR3 nucleotide sequence: TGTGCCAGCAGCTTAGATGGGCCACTAGCATTAGGGAATGAGCAGTTCTTC. This gives the protein CASSLDGPLALGNEQFF.

This clone was observed a single time. The chain employs TRBV7-3 and TRBJ2-3, with 13 bases matching TRBD2. Germline V gene sequence: CDR1 SGHTA, CDR2 FQGTGA. CDR3 length equals 17 residues. Unmatched junction bases numbered 11, after V lost 4 bases and J lost 7 bases. CDR3 in DNA: TGTGCCAGCAGCTCGGGACTAGCGGGAAATGGGAGGAATACGCAGTATTTT. Amino acid sequence: CASSSGLAGNGRNTQYF. The full variable domain, its missing parts supplied by reference TRBV7-3 and TRBJ2-3, is GAGVSQTPSNKVTEKGKYVELRCDPISGHTALYWYRQSLGQGPEFLIYFQGTGAADDSGLPNDRFFAVRPEGSVSTLKIQRTERGDSAVYLCASSSGLAGNGRNTQYFGPGTRLTVL.